This T cell receptor (beta chain) is from a study of CD8+CD57+ T cells in acquired aplastic anemia. The wider study: Isolated CD4+ and CD8+ cells, once sorted, yielded DNA averaging approximately 3 ug.

Findings and limits, study-wide: The CD8+ Simpson's diversity of patients and controls was not significantly different. Common to patients and controls were 25 to 30 CD8+ CDR3 sequences.

CDR3 and TCR beta VDJ profiling relied on a genomic DNA template. TCRdb passed the reads through MiXCR, listing each CDR3 protein once. Among more than 95,000 distinct CDR3 sequences listed, over 30% were seen once. On this clonotype: Its antigen is as yet unknown.

Flow cytometry had shown expanded CD8+CD57+ cells in the patients chosen for sequencing. The length of the CDR3 is 12 residues. Germline CDR1 reads WSHSY; CDR2 reads SAAADI. V dropped 8 bases and J dropped 6 bases, with 13 bases sitting between them. The rearrangement joins TRBV10-2 to TRBJ1-2; TRBD1 might be the D (5 bases). This sequence originates from a human donor with aplastic anemia. Input material: sorted CD4+, CD8+, or CD8+CD57+ T cells (not recorded which) from PBMCs. CDR3 loop: CASSGRGDGYTF. DNA for the CDR3: TGCGCCAGCTCGGGGAGGGGAGATGGCTACACCTTC.